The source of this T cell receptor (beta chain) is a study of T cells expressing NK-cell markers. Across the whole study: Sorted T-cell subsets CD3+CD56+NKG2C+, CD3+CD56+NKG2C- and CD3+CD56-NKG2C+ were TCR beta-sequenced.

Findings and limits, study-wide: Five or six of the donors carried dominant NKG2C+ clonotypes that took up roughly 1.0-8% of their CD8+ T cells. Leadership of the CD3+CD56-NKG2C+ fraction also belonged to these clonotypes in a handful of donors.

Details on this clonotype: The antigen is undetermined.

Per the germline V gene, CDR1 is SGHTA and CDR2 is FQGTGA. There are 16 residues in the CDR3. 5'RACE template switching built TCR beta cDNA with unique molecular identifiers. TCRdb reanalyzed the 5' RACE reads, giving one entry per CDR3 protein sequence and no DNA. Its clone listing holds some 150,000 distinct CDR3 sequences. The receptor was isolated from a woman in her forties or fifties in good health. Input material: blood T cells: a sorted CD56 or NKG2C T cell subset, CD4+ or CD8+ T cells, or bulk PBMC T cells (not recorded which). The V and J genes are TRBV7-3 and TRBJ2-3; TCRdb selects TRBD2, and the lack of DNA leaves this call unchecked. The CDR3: CASSLGSGKGTDTQYF.